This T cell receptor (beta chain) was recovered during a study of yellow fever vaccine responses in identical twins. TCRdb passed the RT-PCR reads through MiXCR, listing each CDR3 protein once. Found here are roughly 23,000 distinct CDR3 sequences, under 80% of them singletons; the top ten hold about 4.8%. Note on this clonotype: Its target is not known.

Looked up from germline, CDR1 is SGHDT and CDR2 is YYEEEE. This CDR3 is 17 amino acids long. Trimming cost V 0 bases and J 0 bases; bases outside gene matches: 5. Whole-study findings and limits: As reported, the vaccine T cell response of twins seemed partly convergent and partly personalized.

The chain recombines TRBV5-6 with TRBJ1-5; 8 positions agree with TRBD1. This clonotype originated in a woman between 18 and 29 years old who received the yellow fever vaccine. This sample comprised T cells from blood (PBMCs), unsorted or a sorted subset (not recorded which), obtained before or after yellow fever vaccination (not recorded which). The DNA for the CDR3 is TGTGCCAGCAGCTTGGGTCAGGGGGCCTATAGCAATCAGCCCCAGCATTTT. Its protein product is CASSLGQGAYSNQPQHF.